What follows is one T cell receptor (beta chain) and its context. Healthy bone marrow donors made up the donor group. This record comes from a study of cytomegalovirus exposure and HLA in healthy donors. Researchers ran the PCR with 60 Vbeta and 13 Jbeta primers. Generated by immunoSEQ multiplex PCR, the TCRdb table keeps only in-frame clones and is missing some. The table lists under 200,000 clones, about 80% of them singletons, with 2% to 2.5% in the top ten. The CDR3 runs to 12 residues. From germline, CDR1 is MNHEY and CDR2 SVGAGI. The V segment lost 4 bases and the J segment 11 bases; nucleotides outside the gene matches: 6.

The V gene is TRBV6-5, the J gene TRBJ2-5; 8 nucleotides line up with TRBD2. This clonotype was obtained from a middle-aged man in good health and CMV-seropositive. Material: PBMCs. CDR3 nucleotides: TGTGCCAGCAGTTCTCGCGGGGGGCTGCAGTACTTC. Its translation is CASSSRGGLQYF.